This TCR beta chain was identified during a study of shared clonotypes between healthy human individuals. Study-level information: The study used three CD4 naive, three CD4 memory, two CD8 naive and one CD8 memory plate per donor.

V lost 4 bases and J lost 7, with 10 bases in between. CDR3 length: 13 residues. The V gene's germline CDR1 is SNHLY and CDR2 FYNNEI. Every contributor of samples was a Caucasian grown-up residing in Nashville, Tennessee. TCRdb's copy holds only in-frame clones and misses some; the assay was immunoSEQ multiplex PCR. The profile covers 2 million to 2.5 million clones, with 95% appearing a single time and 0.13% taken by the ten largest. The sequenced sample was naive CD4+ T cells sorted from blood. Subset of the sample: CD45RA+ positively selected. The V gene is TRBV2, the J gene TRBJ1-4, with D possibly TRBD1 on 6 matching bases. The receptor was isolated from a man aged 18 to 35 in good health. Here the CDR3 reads CASSVGAGEKLFF. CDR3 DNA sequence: TGTGCCAGCAGTGTGGGGGCAGGTGAAAAACTGTTTTTT.